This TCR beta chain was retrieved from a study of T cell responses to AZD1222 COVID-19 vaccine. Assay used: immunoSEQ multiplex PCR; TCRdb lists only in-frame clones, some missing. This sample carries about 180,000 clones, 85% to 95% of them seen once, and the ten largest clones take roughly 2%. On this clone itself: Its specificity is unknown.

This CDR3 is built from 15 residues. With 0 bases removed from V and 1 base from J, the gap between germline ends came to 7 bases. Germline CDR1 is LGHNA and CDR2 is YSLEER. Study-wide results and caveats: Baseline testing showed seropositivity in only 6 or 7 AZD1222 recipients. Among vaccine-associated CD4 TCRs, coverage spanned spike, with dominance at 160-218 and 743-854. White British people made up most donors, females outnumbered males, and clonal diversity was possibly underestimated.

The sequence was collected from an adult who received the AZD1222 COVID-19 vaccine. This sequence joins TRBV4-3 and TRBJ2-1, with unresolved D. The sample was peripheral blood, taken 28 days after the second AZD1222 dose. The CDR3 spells CASSQEVGSYNEQFF. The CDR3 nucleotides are TGCGCCAGCAGCCAAGAAGTGGGGTCCTACAATGAGCAGTTCTTC.